The clone carrying this TCR beta chain was seen many times. This sample was taken from a study of T-cell reconstitution after alpha-beta-depleted transplantation in children. This CDR3 has 15 amino acids. Trimming pared 3 bases from V and 5 bases from J, leaving 16 bases between. Germline V gene data show CDR1 as DFQATT and CDR2 as SNEGSKA (reference sequence). Library preparation (for TCRbeta) was performed with unique molecular identifiers. MiXCR, applied by TCRdb to the PCR reads, yields one record per CDR3 protein. The data hold about 610,000 distinct CDR3 sequences, with over 9.5% observed a single time.

The material was PBMCs from the stem cell graft donor, obtained from the stem cell graft. The chain carries TRBV20-1 and TRBJ2-2; perhaps D is TRBD1 or TRBD2 (6 bases each). The sequence came from a human donor who donated a stem cell graft to a child with acute myeloid leukemia. The CDR3: CSARGARRGTGELFF. CDR3 in DNA: TGCAGTGCTAGGGGGGCCAGGAGGGGGACCGGGGAGCTGTTTTTT.